One sample yielded the 17 T cell receptor beta chains listed below, sequenced in a study of T cells expressing NK-cell markers. TCRdb reprocessed the 5' RACE reads; each CDR3 protein has one entry and no DNA is given. This repertoire includes 200,000 to 300,000 distinct CDR3 sequences. The sequenced sample consisted of blood T cells: a sorted CD56 or NKG2C T cell subset, CD4+ or CD8+ T cells, or bulk PBMC T cells (not recorded which). The receptor set was obtained from a man aged 18-30 years in good health.

J is TRBJ2-5 and V is TRBV5-1; TCRdb's D gene call, TRBD1, goes unchecked for lack of DNA. Germline V gene lookup returns CDR1 SGHRS and CDR2 YFSETQ. The CDR3 covers 14 residues. CDR3 sequence: CASSLDLNLGTVHF.

This chain joins TRBV10-3 and TRBJ2-1; TCRdb designates TRBD2, a call that cannot be tested without DNA. The CDR3 has 12 residues. Germline CDR1 and CDR2: ENHRY and SYGVKD. The CDR3 region is CAISGGGGRQFF.

The chain couples TRBV4-2 to TRBJ2-3; TCRdb's D gene call, TRBD1, goes unchecked for lack of DNA. The germline CDR1 and CDR2 sequences are LGHNA and YNFKEQ. The CDR3 has 16 residues. CDR3 sequence: CASSQASAGGGDTQYF.

This chain uses TRBV27 with TRBJ2-1; TCRdb picks TRBD2, but there is no DNA to check that call. Germline V lookup: CDR1 MNHEY, CDR2 SMNVEV (reference sequence). This CDR3 contains 16 residues. The CDR3 sequence is CASTLNGLAGHNEQFF.

The V gene is TRBV20-1, the J gene TRBJ2-1; TCRdb selects TRBD1, and the lack of DNA leaves this call unchecked. The CDR3 has 11 amino acids. Germline CDR1 reads DFQATT; CDR2 reads SNEGSKA (reference sequence). Here the CDR3 reads CSTGPVNEQFF.

This CDR3 reads CASSRTVTSGNTIYF. V usage is TRBV6-1 and J usage is TRBJ1-3; TCRdb picks TRBD1, but there is no DNA to check that call. Per germline, CDR1 MNHNS and CDR2 SASEGT. The CDR3 extends over 15 amino acids.

The CDR3 sequence is CSARDVEDTQYF. V usage is TRBV20-1 and J usage is TRBJ2-3. This CDR3 comprises 12 residues. Germline CDR1 reads DFQATT; CDR2 reads SNEGSKA (reference sequence).

This chain joins TRBV11-1 and TRBJ2-1; as DNA is missing, the TRBD2 call by TCRdb cannot be tested. The length of the CDR3 is 12 residues. Germline CDR1 and CDR2: SGHAT and FQDESV (reference sequence). The CDR3 sequence: CASKRGSHEQFF.

The chain couples TRBV19 to TRBJ1-5; the D call from TCRdb, TRBD1, cannot be confirmed without DNA. This CDR3 has 13 amino acids. Germline V gene data show CDR1 as LNHDA and CDR2 as SQIVND (reference sequence). CDR3 in amino acids: CASTVTEDQPQHF.

The CDR3 here is CASRQGGAAQETQYF. The rearrangement uses TRBV2 and TRBJ2-5; no DNA is available, so the TRBD1 call from TCRdb remains unchecked. Germline CDR1 reads SNHLY; CDR2 reads FYNNEI. CDR3 length: 15 residues.

This rearrangement joins TRBV12-3 or TRBV12-4 to TRBJ2-1; absent DNA, TCRdb's TRBD2 call cannot be checked. This CDR3 region has 15 residues. CDR3 sequence reads: CASSPGTSGYNEQFF.

The CDR3 loop reads CASSLAFTSGTGETQYF. The chain recombines TRBV5-1 with TRBJ2-5; TCRdb picks TRBD2, but there is no DNA to check that call. The V gene's germline CDR1 is SGHRS and CDR2 YFSETQ. CDR3 length: 17 amino acids.

The CDR3 loop is CASSKRDLAYEQYF. The chain carries TRBV12-3 or TRBV12-4 and TRBJ2-7; TCRdb calls TRBD2, which cannot be checked without DNA. The CDR3 totals 14 residues.

This sequence joins TRBV5-1 and TRBJ2-6. Germline CDR1 is SGHRS and CDR2 is YFSETQ. The CDR3 contains 15 residues. The chain's CDR3 is CASSFRKDGANVLTF.

The chain joins TRBV5-1 to TRBJ2-1; TCRdb designates TRBD2, a call that cannot be tested without DNA. This CDR3 region has 16 residues. The germline gives CDR1 SGHRS, CDR2 YFSETQ. The chain's CDR3 is CASSEARTSGSNEQFF.

The rearrangement links TRBV5-5 to TRBJ2-7; TCRdb gives TRBD2 as the D gene, but with no DNA this cannot be confirmed. Germline CDR1 and CDR2: SGHKS and YYEKEE (reference sequence). This CDR3 is 14 amino acids long. This chain's CDR3 is CASSATPASYEQYF.

The CDR3 spells CAISERQGRADTQYF. This chain joins TRBV10-3 and TRBJ2-3; the TRBD1 assignment by TCRdb is unverifiable without DNA. In germline, CDR1 is ENHRY, CDR2 SYGVKD. This CDR3 spans 15 amino acids.